Listed below are T cell receptor beta chains from one sample, sequenced in a study of identifying expanded T cells in peripheral blood. The assay was immunoSEQ multiplex PCR, and TCRdb's table has in-frame clones only and misses some. The sample consists of around 91,000 clones, around 88% of them appearing once. Sequenced material: blood. Source of these receptors: a person aged 18-70 years in good health. Both conserved end residues are part of each CDR3. The order of the fields is D gene, V gene, J gene, clone size, CDR3 DNA, CDR3 protein. The D gene is left open where the match is weak. Clone size is not always given. Where it is, it says once, few, many or a class for expanded clones.

.	TRBV7-3	TRBJ2-2	.	TGTGCCAGCAGCTCGGACACCGGGGAGCTGTTTTTT	CASSSDTGELFF
TRBD2	TRBV9	TRBJ2-3	.	TGTGCCAGCAGCGTAGGCCCCCTAGCGGGCACAGATACGCAGTATTTT	CASSVGPLAGTDTQYF
.	TRBV5-1	TRBJ1-3	.	TGCGCCAGCAGTGAGGGCTCTGGAAACACCATATATTTT	CASSEGSGNTIYF
.	TRBV25-1	TRBJ2-7	.	TGTGCCAGCAGTGAAGATGGGGGATCCTACGAGCAGTACTTC	CASSEDGGSYEQYF
.	TRBV7-8	TRBJ2-7	.	TGTGCCAGCAGCTTAAAGGACGGGCCCTACGAGCAGTACTTC	CASSLKDGPYEQYF
.	TRBV5-6	TRBJ1-6	.	TGTGCCAGCAGCCCGGGACTTGACAATTCACCCCTCCACTTT	CASSPGLDNSPLHF
.	TRBV28	TRBJ1-2	.	TGTGCCAGCAGTTCCCCTCTAATTAGGTCAGGGAGAAGGGTGGCGTATGGCTACACCTTC	CASSSPLIRSGRRVAYGYTF
.	TRBV7-2	TRBJ1-5	.	TGTGCCAGCAGCTTAGGCCGGGGTCAGCCCCAGCATTTT	CASSLGRGQPQHF
.	TRBV5-6	TRBJ2-2	.	TGTGCCAGCAGCTTGGTTTTCTTGGGGGCTGGCGGGGAGCTGTTTTTT	CASSLVFLGAGGELFF
.	TRBV11-2	TRBJ1-2	.	TGTGCCAGCAGCTTAGGATCCGTAGCCTATGGCTACACCTTC	CASSLGSVAYGYTF
.	TRBV29-1	TRBJ2-1	.	TGCAGCGCCCCCAAGGTAGCGACTTACAATGAGCAGTTCTTC	CSAPKVATYNEQFF
.	TRBV13	TRBJ1-4	.	TGTGCCAGCAGCCTAAACGGGAAAAACAAACTGTTTTTT	CASSLNGKNKLFF
.	TRBV9	TRBJ2-7	.	TGTGCCAGCAGCGCAGGGGGCGGGGGCTCCTACGAGCAGTACTTC	CASSAGGGGSYEQYF
.	TRBV27	TRBJ2-7	.	TGTGCCAGCAGTTTCCTGCCAAGTACCCACTACGAGCAGTACTTC	CASSFLPSTHYEQYF
TRBD2	TRBV5-4	TRBJ2-1	once	TGTGCCAGCAGCCACCCGGGGGGAGGAAACAATGAGCAGTTCTTC	CASSHPGGGNNEQFF
TRBD1	TRBV28	TRBJ1-4	.	TGTGCCAGCAGTCTCTCCGGGACAGGGAGTGAAAAACTGTTTTTT	CASSLSGTGSEKLFF
.	TRBV5-1	TRBJ2-7	.	TGCGCCAGCAGCTTGCGCTCGGTGGGTTCCTACGAGCAGTACTTC	CASSLRSVGSYEQYF
.	TRBV6-1	TRBJ1-1	once	TGTGCCAGCAGTCCCCAGGTCGGGGAGGGCACTGAAGCTTTCTTT	CASSPQVGEGTEAFF
.	TRBV5-8	TRBJ2-5	.	TGTGCCAGCAGCTCGGGACACCAGCAAGAGACCCAGTACTTC	CASSSGHQQETQYF
.	TRBV5-5	TRBJ2-1	.	TGTGCCAGCAGCTTGGTAGGGGATGAGCAGTTCTTC	CASSLVGDEQFF
TRBD1	TRBV18	TRBJ2-7	once	TGTGCCAGCTCAACCGGGACAGGCTCCTACGAGCAGTACTTC	CASSTGTGSYEQYF
TRBD2	TRBV7-3	TRBJ2-7	few	TGTGCCAGCAGCCAAGGGCCTATAGCGGGGAGTACCTACGAGCAGTACTTC	CASSQGPIAGSTYEQYF
.	TRBV5-1	TRBJ2-6	.	TGCGCCAGCAGCTTAGAGAGCTCTGGGGCCAACGTCCTGACTTTC	CASSLESSGANVLTF
TRBD1	TRBV19	TRBJ2-7	.	TGTGCCAGTAGTATAGTTGGCCAGGGGGAATACGAGCAGTACTTC	CASSIVGQGEYEQYF
.	TRBV6-5	TRBJ1-6	many	TGTGCCAGCAGTTACTCCGACGGAGATAATTCACCCCTCCACTTT	CASSYSDGDNSPLHF
TRBD2	TRBV4-2	TRBJ2-7	.	TGTGCCAGCAGCCAAGAAACAACGGGAGGGTTTTACGAGCAGTACTTC	CASSQETTGGFYEQYF
TRBD1	TRBV25-1	TRBJ1-2	.	TGTGCCAGCAGCGGAGACAGGGATGGCTACACCTTC	CASSGDRDGYTF
.	TRBV19	TRBJ1-5	few	TGTGCCGGGGGACGAAGGCCCCAGCATTTT	CAGGRRPQHF
.	TRBV5-4	TRBJ2-7	few	TGTGCCAGCAGCTTGGAGGCCAACTACGAGCAGTACTTC	CASSLEANYEQYF
TRBD1	TRBV5-1	TRBJ2-5	.	TGCGCCAGCAGCTTCTCGGGGACAGGGCAAGAGACCCAGTACTTC	CASSFSGTGQETQYF
.	TRBV5-4	TRBJ2-1	.	TGTGCCAGCAGCTCTGGAGAATCCAATGAGCAGTTCTTC	CASSSGESNEQFF
.	TRBV30	TRBJ1-1	.	TGTGCCTGCACGAAGAACACTGAAGCTTTCTTT	CACTKNTEAFF
.	TRBV7-9	TRBJ1-5	.	TGTGCCAGCAGCTTTGCGGGGGATCATCAGCCCCAGCATTTT	CASSFAGDHQPQHF
TRBD2	TRBV7-9	TRBJ2-7	.	TGTGCCAGCAGCGGATGGGGACTAGCGGGAACCCTCTCCTACGAGCAGTACTTC	CASSGWGLAGTLSYEQYF
TRBD1	TRBV29-1	TRBJ2-7	.	TGCAGCGTTGGCCGACAGGGTAGGTCCTACGAGCAGTACTTC	CSVGRQGRSYEQYF
.	TRBV4-3	TRBJ2-2	once	TGCGCCAGCAGCCAAGATCTAGGGGGTCCGAACACCGGGGAGCTGTTTTTT	CASSQDLGGPNTGELFF
TRBD1	TRBV10-3	TRBJ1-1	.	TGTGCCATCAGTCCTAGCCCCGGGACAGGGGCACGTCACACTGAAGCTTTCTTT	CAISPSPGTGARHTEAFF
TRBD1	TRBV5-1	TRBJ2-5	.	TGCGCCAGCAGCGGGACAGAAGAGACCCAGTACTTC	CASSGTEETQYF
TRBD2	TRBV7-8	TRBJ2-7	.	TGTGCCAGCAGCACAATTCGGACTAGCGGGGGGGCCCGTGAGCAGTACTTC	CASSTIRTSGGAREQYF
TRBD2	TRBV9	TRBJ2-3	.	TGTGCCAGCAGCGTAGGGGGTTGGGAGCGGGACGGTACGCAGTATTTT	CASSVGGWERDGTQYF
TRBD1	TRBV5-4	TRBJ2-5	.	TGTGCCAGCAGCTCGGGACAGGGGACGCAAGAGACCCAGTACTTC	CASSSGQGTQETQYF
.	TRBV10-2	TRBJ2-3	.	TGCGCCAGCAGTTTTAGCGCGGAGGGCCCAGATACGCAGTATTTT	CASSFSAEGPDTQYF
.	TRBV7-9	TRBJ1-1	once	TGTGCCAGCAGCTTAGGTCTTACAACTGAAGCTTTCTTT	CASSLGLTTEAFF
.	TRBV4-1	TRBJ2-7	.	TGCGCCAGCAGCCAACCACAGACTTCCTACGAGCAGTACTTC	CASSQPQTSYEQYF
TRBD1	TRBV28	TRBJ2-1	.	TGTGCCAGCAGTTTAAATGGCAGGGGGAACAATGAGCAGTTCTTC	CASSLNGRGNNEQFF
.	TRBV2	TRBJ2-7	once	TGTGCCAGCAGCGCAAGCAGGGAGTACGAGCAGTACTTC	CASSASREYEQYF
TRBD1	TRBV10-2	TRBJ1-5	.	TGCGCCAGTAAGGAAAGACAGGGACTCAATCAGCCCCAGCATTTT	CASKERQGLNQPQHF
TRBD1	TRBV6-5	TRBJ1-2	.	TGTGCCAGCAGTGAAGGGACAGGGGGCTATGGCTACACCTTC	CASSEGTGGYGYTF
.	TRBV6-5	TRBJ2-1	.	TGTGCCAGCAGTTACACCCACATCGGGCGCTACAATGAGCAGTTCTTC	CASSYTHIGRYNEQFF
.	TRBV5-1	TRBJ2-7	.	TGCGCCAGCAGCCGGACAGAGGTTGGCGAGCAGTACTTC	CASSRTEVGEQYF
TRBD2	TRBV6-1	TRBJ2-3	many	TGTGCCAGCAGTGAGACTAGCGGGGGGGCAGATACGCAGTATTTT	CASSETSGGADTQYF
TRBD1	TRBV18	TRBJ2-1	.	TGTGCCAGCTCCTCTGGGACAGGGGTGGTCAATGAGCAGTTCTTC	CASSSGTGVVNEQFF
TRBD1	TRBV6-7	TRBJ1-2	many	TGTGCCAGCAGTATTCCCGGGACAGATAACTATGGCTACACCTTC	CASSIPGTDNYGYTF
TRBD1	TRBV28	TRBJ2-7	.	TGTGCCAGCAGTCAAACAGGGGGCGCTTACGAGCAGTACTTC	CASSQTGGAYEQYF